The 5 T cell receptor beta chains presented below share a single source sample, sequenced in a study of cytomegalovirus exposure and HLA in healthy donors. Profiling relied on immunoSEQ multiplex PCR, and the TCRdb table lists in-frame clones only, not all of them. The data hold approximately 150,000 clones, with roughly 87% observed a single time. Source material: PBMCs. The receptors originated from a man aged 18 to 30 in good health and CMV-seropositive.

This chain links TRBV5-6 with TRBJ1-2; D is possibly TRBD1 (6 bases). The CDR3 extends over 15 amino acids. Per the germline V gene, CDR1 is SGHDT and CDR2 is YYEEEE. The germline V and J ends were trimmed by 6 bases and 6 bases, with 21 bases remaining between them. The CDR3 sequence is CASIVITGSMDGYTF. The CDR3 nucleotides read TGTGCCAGCATCGTAATTACAGGGAGCATGGATGGCTACACCTTC.

The chain couples TRBV5-1 to TRBJ2-7, with a possible D match to TRBD1 (6 bases). Germline V gene data show CDR1 as SGHRS and CDR2 as YFSETQ. This CDR3 has 14 residues. V shed 6 bases and J shed 9 bases, with 22 bases lying between them. The CDR3 nucleotides are TGCGCCAGCACCCAAAACAGGGAATCGGCCTGGCAGTACTTC. Encoded protein: CASTQNRESAWQYF.

The chain couples TRBV6-5 to TRBJ1-2; 9 bases are shared with TRBD1. The V gene end was trimmed by 5 bases and the J gene end by 6 bases; junction bases not matched to a gene: 4. CDR1 and CDR2 (germline): MNHEY, SVGAGI. CDR3 length equals 13 residues. CDR3 in DNA: TGTGCCAGCAGTACAGGGGGCCCGGATGGCTACACCTTC. Protein product: CASSTGGPDGYTF.

The chain combines TRBV5-1 with TRBJ2-3; 7 positions match TRBD1. Germline V gene sequence: CDR1 SGHRS, CDR2 YFSETQ. The V segment lost 3 bases and the J segment 6 bases; nucleotides outside the gene matches: 10. The CDR3 is made up of 15 amino acids. CDR3 in amino acids: CASSSGRGQFDTQYF. CDR3 sequence (DNA): TGCGCCAGCAGCTCGGGACGGGGACAGTTTGATACGCAGTATTTT.

This clone was seen at least ten times. The chain links TRBV4-2 to TRBJ2-5; TRBD2 matches at 13 bases. The germline CDR1 and CDR2 sequences are LGHNA and YNFKEQ. This CDR3 spans 16 amino acids. V gave up 0 bases and J gave up 4 bases; unmatched junction bases: 2. The CDR3 region has the DNA TGTGCCAGCAGCCAAGATACTAGCGGGGGGGCAGAGACCCAGTACTTC. This gives the protein CASSQDTSGGAETQYF.